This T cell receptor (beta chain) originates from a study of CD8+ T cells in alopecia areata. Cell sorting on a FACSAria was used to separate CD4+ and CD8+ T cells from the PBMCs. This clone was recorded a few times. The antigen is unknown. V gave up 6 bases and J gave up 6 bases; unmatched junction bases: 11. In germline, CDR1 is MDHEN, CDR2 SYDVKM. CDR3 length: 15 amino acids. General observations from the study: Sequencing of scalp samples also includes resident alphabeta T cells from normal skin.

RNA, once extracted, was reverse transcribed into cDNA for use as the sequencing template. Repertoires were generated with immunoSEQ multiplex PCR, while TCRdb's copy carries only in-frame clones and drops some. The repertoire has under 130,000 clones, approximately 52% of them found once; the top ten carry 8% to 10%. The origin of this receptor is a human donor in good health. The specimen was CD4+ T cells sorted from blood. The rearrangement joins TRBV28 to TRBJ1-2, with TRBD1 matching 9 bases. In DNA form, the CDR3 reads TGTGCCAGCAGACCCGTTGACAGGGGGTATAATGGCTACACCTTC. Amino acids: CASRPVDRGYNGYTF.